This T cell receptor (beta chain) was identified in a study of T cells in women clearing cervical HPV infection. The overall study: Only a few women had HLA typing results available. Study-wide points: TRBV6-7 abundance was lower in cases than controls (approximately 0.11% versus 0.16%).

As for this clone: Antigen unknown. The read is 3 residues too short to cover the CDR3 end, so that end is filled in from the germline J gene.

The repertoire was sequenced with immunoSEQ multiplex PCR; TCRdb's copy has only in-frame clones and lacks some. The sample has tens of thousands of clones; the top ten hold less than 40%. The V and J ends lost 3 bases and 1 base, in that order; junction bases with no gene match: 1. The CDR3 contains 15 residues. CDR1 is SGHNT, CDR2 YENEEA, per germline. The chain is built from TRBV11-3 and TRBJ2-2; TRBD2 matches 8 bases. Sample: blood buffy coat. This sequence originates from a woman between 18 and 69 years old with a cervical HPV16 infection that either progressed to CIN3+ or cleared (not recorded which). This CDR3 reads CASSLLAGNTGELFF. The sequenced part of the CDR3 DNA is TGTGCCAGCAGCTTGCTAGCGGGGAACACCGGGGAG.